These 22 T cell receptor beta chains were all obtained from the same sample, sequenced in a study of blood T cells in healthy people across ages (dated by TCRdb to between 2014 and 2017). Library preparation used 5' RACE. TCRdb shows the sequencer as Illumina HiSeq 2500. A second about 7 to 12 cycle PCR used a sample-barcoded 5' primer and a J-beta primer mix. In TCRdb, the public reads were trimmed at Q25 with fastp and aligned with MiXCR, with productive beta chains retained. Each CDR3 protein gets just one entry, which takes the most common genes and DNA from the rows behind it. The sample profile shows 450,000 to 700,000 distinct CDR3 sequences; 27% of them were found once. Clones ranked in the top ten supply about 18% of the sample. The sequenced sample was blood. The receptors were sampled from a woman aged 70-85 years in good health.

The chain carries TRBV29-1 and TRBJ2-1; D may be TRBD1 or TRBD2 (5 bases each). The DNA end is a closer match to TRBJ2-7, so the J assignment may be wrong. Germline V lookup: CDR1 SQVTM, CDR2 ANQGSEA. CDR3 size: 13 residues. CDR3 amino acids: CSVGEGSSGEQYF. The CDR3 DNA reads as TGCAGCGTCGGCGAGGGGAGTTCAGGCGAGCAGTACTTC.

This clonotype was recorded a few times. J is TRBJ2-1 and V is TRBV12-3 or TRBV12-4, with 8 bases lining up with TRBD1. This CDR3 region has 14 residues. The V and J ends lost 5 bases and 2 bases, in that order; junction bases with no gene match: 2. In DNA, the CDR3 is TGTGCCAGCAGTGGACAGGGCACCTACAATGAGCAGTTCTTC. Encoded protein: CASSGQGTYNEQFF.

The V gene is TRBV20-1, the J gene TRBJ1-4, with a tentative D call TRBD1 (5 bases). Germline values: CDR1 DFQATT, CDR2 SNEGSKA (reference sequence). The CDR3 runs to 14 residues. The CDR3 protein is CSLVPRIGGEKLFF. DNA for the CDR3: TGCAGCCTCGTTCCCCGAATCGGGGGGGAAAAACTGTTTTTT.

In this sample, this clonotype turned up many times. A much larger clone differs by one base, so this may be a read error. The genes are TRBV6-5 and TRBJ1-1; no firm D call. Germline CDR1 MNHEY, CDR2 SVGAGI. The CDR3 has 13 amino acids. Between the trimmed V and J ends, which lost 4 bases and 1 base, there was a span of 7 bases. The CDR3 here is CASSLTRNTEAFF. CDR3 in DNA: TGTGCCAGCAGTTTAACCAGGAACACTGAAGCTTTCTTT.

The J gene is TRBJ1-2, the V gene TRBV20-1, with D tentatively TRBD1 (6 bases). Germline V CDR1 and CDR2: DFQATT, SNEGSKA (reference sequence). This CDR3 region has 11 residues. V dropped 6 bases and J dropped 7 bases, with 12 bases sitting between them. The CDR3 DNA reads TGCAGTGCCGACACCAGGGGTGGCTACACCTTC. It translates to CSADTRGGYTF.

This clonotype was seen ten or more times. The V gene is TRBV12-3 or TRBV12-4, the J gene TRBJ1-2; D is unclear. V lost 3 bases to trimming and J lost 5 bases, with 13 bases between them. This CDR3 spans 14 amino acids. CDR3 DNA sequence: TGTGCCAGCAGTTTTATCCCCGGGTTGTATGGCTACACCTTC. Residues: CASSFIPGLYGYTF.

This chain uses TRBV5-1 with TRBJ1-1; 7 positions match TRBD1. Looked up from germline, CDR1 is SGHRS and CDR2 is YFSETQ. The CDR3 spans 16 residues. V lost 0 bases and J lost 4; bases outside the gene matches: 9. CDR3 sequence reads: CASSLDPATGTTEAFF. The CDR3 nucleotides are TGCGCCAGCAGCTTGGACCCCGCGACAGGGACCACTGAAGCTTTCTTT.

This chain connects TRBV25-1 to TRBJ2-5; 9 bases match TRBD1. The J call may be in error: the DNA end matches TRBJ2-1 better. The CDR3 totals 14 residues. Germline values: CDR1 MGHDK, CDR2 SYGVNS. The CDR3 DNA follows: TGTGCCAGCAGCGATGACAGGGGGTCCAATGAGCAGTTCTTC. This codes for CASSDDRGSNEQFF.

The genes are TRBV5-1 and TRBJ2-2; 7 nucleotides agree with TRBD2. Germline CDR1 and CDR2: SGHRS and YFSETQ. The CDR3 loop spans 16 amino acids. V lost 4 bases to trimming and J lost 0 bases; unmatched junction nucleotides: 6. The CDR3, as DNA: TGCGCCAGCAGCGGCAGCGGGGAATCGAACACCGGGGAGCTGTTTTTT. It translates to CASSGSGESNTGELFF.

V is TRBV3-1 and J is TRBJ1-5; D is ambiguous. The V gene lost 0 bases and the J gene lost 0 bases, with 9 bases spanning the gap. The CDR3 is made up of 16 amino acids. Per germline, CDR1 LGHDT and CDR2 YNNKEL (reference sequence). The DNA of the CDR3 is TGTGCCAGCAGCCAAGATGCAGAGATTAGCAATCAGCCCCAGCATTTT. Its translation is CASSQDAEISNQPQHF.

The chain links TRBV20-1 to TRBJ2-7; 8 bases align to TRBD1. CDR3 length: 14 amino acids. CDR1 is DFQATT and CDR2 is SNEGSKA in the germline V gene (reference sequence). The junction had 10 bases not matched to a gene; V was cut back by 5 bases and J by 4 bases. CDR3 sequence reads: CSAPHGQGRYEQYF. The CDR3 region has the DNA TGCAGTGCTCCGCACGGACAGGGACGGTACGAGCAGTACTTC.

This clonotype showed up many times. This chain links TRBV7-2 with TRBJ2-5; D remains ambiguous. The CDR3 covers 14 residues. Germline values: CDR1 SGHTA, CDR2 FQGNSA. Between the trimmed V and J ends, which lost 6 bases and 5 bases, there was a span of 16 bases. CDR3: CASSNGLLGETQYF. The CDR3 DNA reads TGTGCCAGCAGTAATGGGCTACTCGGGGAGACCCAGTACTTC.

The chain employs TRBV3-1 and TRBJ1-2; tentatively, D is TRBD1 (6 bases). This CDR3 contains 11 residues. In germline, CDR1 is LGHDT, CDR2 YNNKEL (reference sequence). The V end lost 5 bases, the J end lost 8 bases, and 9 bases lay between the germline ends. The chain's CDR3 is CASSFGQGYTF. The CDR3 coding sequence is TGTGCCAGCAGCTTCGGACAGGGCTACACCTTC.

The chain has TRBV11-3 and TRBJ2-5; unclear D gene. The germline V gene has CDR1 SGHNT and CDR2 YENEEA. V dropped 7 bases and J dropped 4 bases, with 13 bases sitting between them. The CDR3 contains 13 residues. The CDR3 loop reads CASTSRWGETQYF. The CDR3 region has the DNA TGTGCCAGCACCTCCCGGTGGGGAGAGACCCAGTACTTC.

The gene calls are TRBV2 and TRBJ1-1; D may be TRBD1 (6 bases). V lost 7 bases and J 3 bases, leaving 12 bases between the germline ends. The germline gives CDR1 SNHLY, CDR2 FYNNEI. The CDR3 is 13 residues long. The CDR3 bases are TGTGCCAGCACAGGGGAAGTTGACACTGAAGCTTTCTTT. It yields the protein CASTGEVDTEAFF.

This clonotype was seen a few times. V is TRBV2 and J is TRBJ1-4; tentative D call: TRBD1 (6 bases). The CDR3 length is 15 residues. V lost 7 bases and J lost 0, with 12 bases in between. Looked up from germline, CDR1 is SNHLY and CDR2 is FYNNEI. Written as DNA, the CDR3 is TGTGCCAGCAAGTCACGGACAGCAACTAATGAAAAACTGTTTTTT. This sequence encodes CASKSRTATNEKLFF. The full variable domain, in which reference TRBV2 and TRBJ1-4 provide the parts outside the CDR3, is EPEVTQTPSHQVTQMGQEVILRCVPISNHLYFYWYRQILGQKVEFLVSFYNNEISEKSEIFDDQFSVERPDGSNFTLKIRSTKLEDSAMYFCASKSRTATNEKLFFGSGTQLSVL.

This clonotype was observed a handful of times. The chain carries TRBV5-6 and TRBJ1-4; tentative D call: TRBD1 (6 bases). CDR1 is SGHDT and CDR2 is YYEEEE in the germline V gene. CDR3 size: 15 residues. The V end lost 0 bases, the J end lost 3 bases, and 9 bases lay between the germline ends. This CDR3 reads CASSLERTANEKLFF. The CDR3 region has the DNA TGTGCCAGCAGCTTGGAGCGGACAGCTAATGAAAAACTGTTTTTT.

The CDR3 loop is CASSLESLGSPLHF. The CDR3, as DNA: TGTGCCAGCAGCTTAGAGAGTCTGGGTTCACCCCTCCACTTT. V usage is TRBV7-9 and J usage is TRBJ1-6; no definite D call. The germline CDR1 and CDR2 sequences are SEHNR and FQNEAQ (reference sequence). Trimming cost V 1 base and J 9 bases, with 10 bases left between them. The CDR3 loop spans 14 amino acids.

This rearrangement joins TRBV10-3 to TRBJ2-6; D may match TRBD1 or TRBD2 (6 bases each). CDR1 ENHRY and CDR2 SYGVKD come from the germline V gene. Trimming removed 6 bases at V and 1 base at J, with 16 bases between. The CDR3 sequence is 17 residues long. The CDR3 bases are TGTGCCATCAGCGCGGGGACGGGACATTCTGGGGCCAACGTCCTGACTTTC. This translates into CAISAGTGHSGANVLTF.

The chain links TRBV7-2 to TRBJ2-7, with D unclear. Germline V gives CDR1 SGHTA, CDR2 FQGNSA. This CDR3 has 15 residues. The germline V and J ends were trimmed by 6 bases and 4 bases, with 19 bases remaining between them. The CDR3 loop is CASRSWKASSYEQYF. For the CDR3, the DNA is TGTGCCAGCAGGTCGTGGAAGGCCTCGAGTTACGAGCAGTACTTC.

The chain joins TRBV29-1 to TRBJ2-3; 8 bases map to TRBD2. The CDR3 is 14 residues long. Looked up from germline, CDR1 is SQVTM and CDR2 is ANQGSEA. Germline trimming cut 1 base from V and 2 bases from J; bases unmatched to any gene: 2. The CDR3 bases are TGCAGCGTTGAAGTAGCGGGGATCACAGATACGCAGTATTTT. It is translated as CSVEVAGITDTQYF.

This clonotype was picked up a small number of times. V usage is TRBV6-1 and J usage is TRBJ2-1, with 7 bases lining up with TRBD2. The CDR3 length is 15 residues. In germline, CDR1 is MNHNS, CDR2 SASEGT. V was pared by 6 bases and J by 6 bases, with 11 bases of the junction left unmatched. CDR3 DNA sequence: TGTGCCAGCAGGGAAAGCGGGGTAGCGGGCAATGAGCAGTTCTTC. It translates to CASRESGVAGNEQFF.